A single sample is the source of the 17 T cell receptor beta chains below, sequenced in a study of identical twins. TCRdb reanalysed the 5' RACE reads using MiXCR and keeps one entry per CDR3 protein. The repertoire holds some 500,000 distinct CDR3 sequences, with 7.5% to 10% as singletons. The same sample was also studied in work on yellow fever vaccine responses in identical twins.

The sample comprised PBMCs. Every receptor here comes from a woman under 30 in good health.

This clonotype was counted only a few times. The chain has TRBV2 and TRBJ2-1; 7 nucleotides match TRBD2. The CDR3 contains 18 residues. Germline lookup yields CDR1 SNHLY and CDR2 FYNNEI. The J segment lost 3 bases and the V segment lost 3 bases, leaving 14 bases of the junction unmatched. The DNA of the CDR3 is TGTGCCAGCAGTGAGTCTCCGGGGAGGGATCGTCTCTACAATGAGCAGTTCTTC. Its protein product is CASSESPGRDRLYNEQFF.

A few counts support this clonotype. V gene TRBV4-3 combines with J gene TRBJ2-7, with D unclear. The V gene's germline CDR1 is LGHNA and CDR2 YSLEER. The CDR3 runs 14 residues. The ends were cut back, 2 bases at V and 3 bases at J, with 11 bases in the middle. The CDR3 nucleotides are TGCGCCAGCAGCCAACTTCTAGGTAGCTACGAGCAGTACTTC. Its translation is CASSQLLGSYEQYF.

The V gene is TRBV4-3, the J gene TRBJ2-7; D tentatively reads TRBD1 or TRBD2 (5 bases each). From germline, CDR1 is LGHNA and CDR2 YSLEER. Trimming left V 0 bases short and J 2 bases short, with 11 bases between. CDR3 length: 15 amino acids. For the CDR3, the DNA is TGCGCCAGCAGCCAAGATCCGTTGGGGGCCTACGAGCAGTACTTC. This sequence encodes CASSQDPLGAYEQYF.

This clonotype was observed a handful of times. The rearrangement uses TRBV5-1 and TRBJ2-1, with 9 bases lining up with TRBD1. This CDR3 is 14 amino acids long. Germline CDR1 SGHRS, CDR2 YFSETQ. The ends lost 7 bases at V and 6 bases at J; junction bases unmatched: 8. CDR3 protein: CASGNRDRANEQFF. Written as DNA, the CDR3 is TGCGCCAGCGGAAACCGGGACAGGGCCAATGAGCAGTTCTTC.

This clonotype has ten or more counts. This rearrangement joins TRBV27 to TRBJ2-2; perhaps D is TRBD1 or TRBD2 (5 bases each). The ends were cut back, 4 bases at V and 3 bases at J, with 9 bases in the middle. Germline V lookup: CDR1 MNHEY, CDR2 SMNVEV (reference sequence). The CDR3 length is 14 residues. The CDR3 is CASSSGTYTGELFF. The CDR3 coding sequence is TGTGCCAGCAGTTCCGGGACCTACACCGGGGAGCTGTTTTTT.

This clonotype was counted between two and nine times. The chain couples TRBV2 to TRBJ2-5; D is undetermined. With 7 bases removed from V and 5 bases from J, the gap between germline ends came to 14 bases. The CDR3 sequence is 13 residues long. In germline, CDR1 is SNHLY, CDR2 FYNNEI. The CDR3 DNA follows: TGTGCCAGCAATAGGGCCAATTGGGAGACCCAGTACTTC. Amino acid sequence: CASNRANWETQYF.

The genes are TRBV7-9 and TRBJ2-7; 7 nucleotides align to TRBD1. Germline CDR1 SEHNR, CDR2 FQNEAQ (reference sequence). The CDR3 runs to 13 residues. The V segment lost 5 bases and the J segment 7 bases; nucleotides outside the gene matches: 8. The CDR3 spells CASSALQGDEQYF. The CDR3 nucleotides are TGTGCCAGCAGCGCCCTCCAGGGGGATGAGCAGTACTTC.

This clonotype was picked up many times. CDR3 sequence reads: CASGTNREPDTQYF. CDR3 nucleotides: TGTGCTAGTGGTACCAACAGGGAGCCGGATACGCAGTATTTT. This chain joins TRBV12-5 and TRBJ2-3, with D possibly being TRBD1 (6 bases). Per germline, CDR1 LGHNT and CDR2 FRNRAP. The CDR3 totals 14 residues. V lost 5 bases to trimming and J lost 6 bases, with 15 bases between them.

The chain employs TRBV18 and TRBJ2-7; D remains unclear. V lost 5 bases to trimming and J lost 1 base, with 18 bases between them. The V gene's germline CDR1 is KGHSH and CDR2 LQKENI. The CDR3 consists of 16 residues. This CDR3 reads CASSSVDLLGSYEQYF. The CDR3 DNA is TGTGCCAGCTCATCAGTGGACCTCCTAGGATCCTACGAGCAGTACTTC.

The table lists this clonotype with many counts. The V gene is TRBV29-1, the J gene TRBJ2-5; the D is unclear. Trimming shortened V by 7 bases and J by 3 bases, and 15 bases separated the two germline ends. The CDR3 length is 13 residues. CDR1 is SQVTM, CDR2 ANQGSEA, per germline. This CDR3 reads CSAQPWSEETQYF. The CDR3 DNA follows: TGCAGCGCCCAGCCGTGGTCGGAAGAGACCCAGTACTTC.

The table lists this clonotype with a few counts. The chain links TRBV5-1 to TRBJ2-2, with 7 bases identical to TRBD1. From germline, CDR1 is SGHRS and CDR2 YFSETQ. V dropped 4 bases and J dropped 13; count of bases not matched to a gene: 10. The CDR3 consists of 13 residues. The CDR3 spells CASSPGQPGGLFF. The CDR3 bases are TGCGCCAGCAGCCCGGGACAGCCTGGTGGGCTGTTTTTT.

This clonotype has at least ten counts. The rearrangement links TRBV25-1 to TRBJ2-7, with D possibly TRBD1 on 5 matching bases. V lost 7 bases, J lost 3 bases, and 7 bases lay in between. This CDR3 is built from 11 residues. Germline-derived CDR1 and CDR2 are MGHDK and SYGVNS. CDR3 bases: TGTGCCAGCACAGGGTTCTACGAGCAGTACTTC. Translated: CASTGFYEQYF.

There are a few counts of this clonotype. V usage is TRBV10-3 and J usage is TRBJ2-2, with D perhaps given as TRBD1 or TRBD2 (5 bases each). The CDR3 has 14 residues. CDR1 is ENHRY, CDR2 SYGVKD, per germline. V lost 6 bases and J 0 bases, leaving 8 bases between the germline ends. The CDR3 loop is CAISEGPNTGELFF. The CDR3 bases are TGTGCCATCAGCGAGGGACCGAACACCGGGGAGCTGTTTTTT.

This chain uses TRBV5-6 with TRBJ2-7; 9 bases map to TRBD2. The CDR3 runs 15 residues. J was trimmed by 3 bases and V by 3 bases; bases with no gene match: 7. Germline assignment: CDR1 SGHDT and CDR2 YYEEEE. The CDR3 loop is CASSSLAGGHYEQYF. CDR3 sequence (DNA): TGTGCCAGCAGCTCCTTGGCGGGAGGGCACTACGAGCAGTACTTC. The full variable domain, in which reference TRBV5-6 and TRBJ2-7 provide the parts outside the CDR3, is DAGVTQSPTHLIKTRGQQVTLRCSPKSGHDTVSWYQQALGQGPQFIFQYYEEEERQRGNFPDRFSGHQFPNYSSELNVNALLLGDSALYLCASSSLAGGHYEQYFGPGTRLTVT.

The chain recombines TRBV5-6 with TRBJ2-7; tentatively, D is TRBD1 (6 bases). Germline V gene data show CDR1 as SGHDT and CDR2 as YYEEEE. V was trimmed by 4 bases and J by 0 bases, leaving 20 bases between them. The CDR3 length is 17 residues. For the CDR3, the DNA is TGTGCCAGCAGCCCAGGGATTCGGGACAAGACCTCCTACGAGCAGTACTTC. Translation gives CASSPGIRDKTSYEQYF.

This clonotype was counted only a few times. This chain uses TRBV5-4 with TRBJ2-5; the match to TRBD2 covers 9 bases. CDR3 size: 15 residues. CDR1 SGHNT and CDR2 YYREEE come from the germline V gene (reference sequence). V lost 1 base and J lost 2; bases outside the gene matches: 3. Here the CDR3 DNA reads TGTGCCAGCAGCTTGTTAGCGGGAGAGCAAGAGACCCAGTACTTC. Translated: CASSLLAGEQETQYF.

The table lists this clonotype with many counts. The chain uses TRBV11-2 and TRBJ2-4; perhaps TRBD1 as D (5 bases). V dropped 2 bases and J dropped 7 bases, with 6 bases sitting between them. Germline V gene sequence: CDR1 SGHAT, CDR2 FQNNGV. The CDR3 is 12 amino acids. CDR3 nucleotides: TGTGCCAGCAGCTTACAGGGTAACATTCAGTACTTC. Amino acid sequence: CASSLQGNIQYF.